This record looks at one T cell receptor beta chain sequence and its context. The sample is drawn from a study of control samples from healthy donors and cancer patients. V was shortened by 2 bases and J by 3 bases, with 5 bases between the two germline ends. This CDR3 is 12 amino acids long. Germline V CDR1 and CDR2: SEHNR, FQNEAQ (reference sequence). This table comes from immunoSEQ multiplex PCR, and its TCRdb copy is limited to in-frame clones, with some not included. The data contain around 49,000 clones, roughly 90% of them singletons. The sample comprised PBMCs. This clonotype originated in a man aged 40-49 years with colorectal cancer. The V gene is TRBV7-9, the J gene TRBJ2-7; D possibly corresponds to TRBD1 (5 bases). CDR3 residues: CASSLRGYEQYF. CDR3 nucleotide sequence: TGTGCCAGCAGCTTAAGGGGCTACGAGCAGTACTTC.